The next 28 T cell receptor beta chains were all read from a single sample in a study of CD8 T cells in Susac syndrome. RNA was extracted with the RNeasy kit, and a quantity of roughly 0.45 to 1 ug was reverse transcribed using random hexamers. TCRdb fed the immunoSEQ multiplex PCR reads into MiXCR, producing one record per CDR3 protein. Of hundreds of thousands of distinct CDR3 sequences in the sample, approximately 94% were seen once. Material: CD4+ T cells from PBMCs. The receptors originated from a human donor with Susac syndrome.

The table lists this clonotype with a count of one. The CDR3 here is CACGRNEQFF. CDR3 DNA: TGTGCCTGCGGACGGAATGAGCAGTTCTTC. The chain has TRBV19 and TRBJ2-1; D unclear. This CDR3 spans 10 amino acids. V lost 11 bases, J lost 7 bases, and 9 bases lay in between. CDR1 and CDR2 (germline): LNHDA, SQIVND (reference sequence). Looking up the rest from reference TRBV19 and TRBJ2-1 gives the full variable domain: DGGITQSPKYLFRKEGQNVTLSCEQNLNHDAMYWYRQDPGQGLRLIYYSQIVNDFQKGDIAEGYSVSREKKESFPLTVTSAQKNPTAFYLCACGRNEQFFGPGTRLTVL.

The chain links TRBV13 to TRBJ1-2, with D tentatively TRBD1 (6 bases). CDR3 size: 13 residues. V was trimmed by 5 bases and J by 3 bases, leaving 10 bases between them. Per the germline V gene, CDR1 is PRHDT and CDR2 is FYEKMQ (reference sequence). CDR3 DNA sequence: TGTGCCAGCAGCCTTAGACAGGACTATGGCTACACCTTC. Amino acids: CASSLRQDYGYTF.

The chain uses TRBV20-1 and TRBJ1-1; no definite D call. The CDR3 is 12 residues long. The V gene lost 7 bases and the J gene lost 2 bases, with 11 bases spanning the gap. CDR1 is DFQATT and CDR2 is SNEGSKA in the germline V gene (reference sequence). As DNA, the CDR3 is TGCAGTGGAGAAGCTTCCAACACTGAAGCTTTCTTT. It translates to CSGEASNTEAFF.

This clonotype is a singleton in its sample. This chain uses TRBV6-6 with TRBJ1-2; D uncertain. The CDR3 runs 14 residues. Looked up from germline, CDR1 is MNHNY and CDR2 is SVGAGI (reference sequence). The germline V and J ends were trimmed by 10 bases and 6 bases, with 21 bases remaining between them. CDR3 sequence reads: CATSPEGTADGYTF. CDR3 in DNA: TGTGCCACTTCACCCGAGGGTACAGCGGATGGCTACACCTTC.

This chain links TRBV7-6 with TRBJ1-5; D unresolved. This CDR3 spans 17 amino acids. Deletions cut 0 bases from V and 1 base from J, with 13 bases between. Germline CDR1 reads SGHVS; CDR2 reads FNYEAQ. CDR3 amino acids: CASSLAPRGGSNQPQHF. CDR3 nucleotides: TGTGCCAGCAGCTTAGCCCCGCGGGGAGGAAGCAATCAGCCCCAGCATTTT. The variable domain in full, with the rest retrieved from reference TRBV7-6 and TRBJ1-5, is GAGVSQSPRYKVTKRGQDVALRCDPISGHVSLYWYRQALGQGPEFLTYFNYEAQQDKSGLPNDRFSAERPEGSISTLTIQRTEQRDSAMYRCASSLAPRGGSNQPQHFGDGTRLSIL.

For this clonotype: Sequence at one end of the junction differs from germline and may be a read error. This rearrangement joins TRBV6-5 to TRBJ1-1, with TRBD1 matching 7 bases. Per the germline V gene, CDR1 is MNHEY and CDR2 is SVGAGI. CDR3 length equals 12 residues. CDR3 nucleotides: TGTGCCAGCAGGACAGGGAACGCTGAAGCTTTCTTT. It translates to CASRTGNAEAFF.

V is TRBV27 and J is TRBJ1-2; D is unclear. The CDR3 is made up of 14 amino acids. Trimming removed 4 bases from V and 2 bases from J, with 11 bases in between. The germline V gene encodes CDR1 MNHEY and CDR2 SMNVEV (reference sequence). Written as DNA, the CDR3 is TGTGCCAGCAGTTCCCCGGGGATGAACTATGGCTACACCTTC. It codes for CASSSPGMNYGYTF.

The genes are TRBV20-1 and TRBJ2-7; TRBD1 matches at 7 bases. With V trimmed by 0 bases and J by 5 bases, 7 bases remained unmatched. Germline V gene sequence: CDR1 DFQATT, CDR2 SNEGSKA (reference sequence). The CDR3 runs to 14 residues. CDR3 sequence: CSAREGTEQDEQYF. The CDR3 DNA reads TGCAGTGCTAGAGAGGGGACAGAGCAGGACGAGCAGTACTTC.

J is TRBJ2-5 and V is TRBV27; possibly TRBD2 for D (6 bases). V was cut by 2 bases and J by 4 bases, with 11 bases left in between. CDR3 length: 14 residues. Per the germline V gene, CDR1 is MNHEY and CDR2 is SMNVEV (reference sequence). Here the CDR3 DNA reads TGTGCCAGCAGTTTAGCGGGGAGGCGAGAGACCCAGTACTTC. It yields the protein CASSLAGRRETQYF.

On this clonotype itself: Compared with germline, one end of the junction differs, possibly owing to a read error. This chain joins TRBV5-1 and TRBJ2-1, with a weak D call TRBD2 (6 bases). CDR3 length equals 11 residues. The germline gives CDR1 SGHRS, CDR2 YFSETQ. CDR3 amino acids: CASSPGTSQVF. CDR3 coding DNA: TGCGCCAGCAGCCCCGGGACTTCTCAGGTCTTC.

The chain couples TRBV30 to TRBJ2-7; TRBD1 is a possible D gene (5 bases). V lost 5 bases to trimming and J lost 5 bases, with 7 bases between them. The germline CDR1 and CDR2 sequences are GTSNPN and SVGIG (reference sequence). The CDR3 has 10 residues. CDR3 residues: CAWGAHEQYF. In DNA, the CDR3 is TGTGCCTGGGGGGCCCACGAGCAGTACTTC.

The rearrangement joins TRBV29-1 to TRBJ1-2; D is unclear. This CDR3 has 14 residues. V was shortened by 7 bases and J by 0 bases, with 15 bases between the two germline ends. The germline V gene has CDR1 SQVTM and CDR2 ANQGSEA. CDR3 sequence reads: CSAMGEAANYGYTF. CDR3 sequence (DNA): TGCAGCGCCATGGGAGAAGCCGCTAACTATGGCTACACCTTC.

The chain couples TRBV5-1 to TRBJ2-6; D not certain. V lost 1 base and J lost 1, with 6 bases in between. This CDR3 has 15 amino acids. Looked up from germline, CDR1 is SGHRS and CDR2 is YFSETQ. For the CDR3, the DNA is TGCGCCAGCAGCTTGTTTACATCTGGGGCCAACGTCCTGACTTTC. Its protein is CASSLFTSGANVLTF. Combining the CDR3 with reference TRBV5-1 and TRBJ2-6 gives the whole variable domain KAGVTQTPRYLIKTRGQQVTLSCSPISGHRSVSWYQQTPGQGLQFLFEYFSETQRNKGNFPGRFSGRQFSNSRSEMNVSTLELGDSALYLCASSLFTSGANVLTFGAGSRLTVL.

The chain uses TRBV2 and TRBJ1-5; D unresolved. This CDR3 region has 14 residues. Germline V gene lookup returns CDR1 SNHLY and CDR2 FYNNEI. V lost 4 bases and J 5 bases, leaving 12 bases between the germline ends. The CDR3 bases are TGTGCCAGCAGTGTCGGCTTCACCTATCAGCCCCAGCATTTT. This codes for CASSVGFTYQPQHF.

The CDR3 here is CASSWRGGGTYEQYF. In nucleotides, the CDR3 is TGTGCCAGCAGCTGGCGTGGGGGGGGAACCTACGAGCAGTACTTC. This chain joins TRBV13 and TRBJ2-7, with TRBD2 identical over 7 bases. Germline CDR1 reads PRHDT; CDR2 reads FYEKMQ (reference sequence). V trimming: 4 bases; J trimming: 2 bases; junction bases outside the gene matches: 8. CDR3 size: 15 residues.

The chain combines TRBV20-1 with TRBJ2-7, with 10 bases fitting TRBD2. There are 15 residues in the CDR3. V shed 0 bases, J shed 0 bases, and the junction held 2 bases outside the gene matches. Per the germline V gene, CDR1 is DFQATT and CDR2 is SNEGSKA (reference sequence). CDR3 in amino acids: CSARDSGGSSYEQYF. CDR3 DNA: TGCAGTGCTAGAGATAGCGGGGGGAGCTCCTACGAGCAGTACTTC.

The rearrangement links TRBV28 to TRBJ2-1; D is perhaps TRBD1 (6 bases). Looked up from germline, CDR1 is MDHEN and CDR2 is SYDVKM. The germline V and J ends were trimmed by 6 bases and 14 bases, with 11 bases remaining between them. This CDR3 is built from 10 residues. The CDR3 reads CASSGQRKFF. The CDR3, as DNA: TGTGCCAGCAGCGGACAGAGGAAGTTCTTC.

CDR3 in amino acids: CASRLVGAGGPPQHF. The CDR3 coding sequence is TGTGCCAGTAGACTGGTCGGGGCAGGGGGCCCGCCCCAGCATTTT. The V and J genes are TRBV6-2 or TRBV6-3 and TRBJ1-5; 8 nucleotides match TRBD1. After removal of 9 bases from V and 9 bases from J, the junction contained 16 bases not matched to a gene. The CDR3 loop spans 15 amino acids. The germline CDR1 and CDR2 sequences are MNHEY and SVGEGT.

This chain connects TRBV20-1 to TRBJ1-5; D remains ambiguous. The V end was cut by 2 bases, the J end by 0 bases, with 8 bases between. This CDR3 has 14 residues. CDR1 DFQATT and CDR2 SNEGSKA come from the germline V gene (reference sequence). CDR3 region: CSARQDYSNQPQHF. CDR3 bases: TGCAGTGCTAGACAGGATTATAGCAATCAGCCCCAGCATTTT.

The J gene is TRBJ1-2, the V gene TRBV4-2; D uncertain. The length of the CDR3 is 13 residues. V was pared by 0 bases and J by 3 bases, with 5 bases between. The germline V gene has CDR1 LGHNA and CDR2 YNFKEQ. CDR3 coding DNA: TGTGCCAGCAGCCAAGAGCAGGACTATGGCTACACCTTC. Translating gives CASSQEQDYGYTF.

This chain joins TRBV10-3 and TRBJ2-3, with 8 bases matching TRBD1. V dropped 3 bases and J dropped 0; count of bases not matched to a gene: 5. This CDR3 is built from 16 residues. Germline lookup yields CDR1 ENHRY and CDR2 SYGVKD. The CDR3 sequence is CAISDSRQGSTDTQYF. CDR3 DNA: TGTGCCATCAGTGATAGCCGACAGGGGAGCACAGATACGCAGTATTTT.

This sequence joins TRBV10-3 and TRBJ2-5; TRBD1 aligns across 10 bases. The CDR3 is made up of 14 amino acids. V was pared by 4 bases and J by 5 bases, with 4 bases of the junction left unmatched. The germline V gene has CDR1 ENHRY and CDR2 SYGVKD. CDR3 sequence (DNA): TGTGCCATCAGTGGAGAGACAGGGGGCGAGACCCAGTACTTC. The encoded protein is CAISGETGGETQYF.

The chain uses TRBV29-1 and TRBJ2-2, with TRBD2 matching 12 bases. Germline V gene sequence: CDR1 SQVTM, CDR2 ANQGSEA. The V segment lost 7 bases and the J segment 3 bases; nucleotides outside the gene matches: 3. The CDR3 loop spans 14 amino acids. CDR3 sequence (DNA): TGCAGCGCCCGACTAGCGGGGGACACCGGGGAGCTGTTTTTT. It yields the protein CSARLAGDTGELFF.

The gene calls are TRBV27 and TRBJ2-5; 7 positions match TRBD1. Germline CDR1 MNHEY, CDR2 SMNVEV (reference sequence). The CDR3 consists of 16 residues. V lost 3 bases and J lost 1; bases outside the gene matches: 8. The CDR3 bases are TGTGCCAGCAGTTTCTCTTCGGCAGGGGGCCAAGAGACCCAGTACTTC. This translates into CASSFSSAGGQETQYF.

This sequence joins TRBV15 and TRBJ2-1; 10 bases agree with TRBD1. Germline V gives CDR1 LNHNV, CDR2 YYDKDF (reference sequence). The CDR3 loop spans 16 amino acids. J gave up 0 bases and V 3 bases, and 2 bases lay outside the gene matches. Written as DNA, the CDR3 is TGTGCCACCAGCAGGGGACAGGGGAGCTCCTACAATGAGCAGTTCTTC. Its protein is CATSRGQGSSYNEQFF.

The rearrangement joins TRBV5-6 to TRBJ1-2; no clear D. This CDR3 comprises 13 residues. CDR1 and CDR2 (germline): SGHDT, YYEEEE. V was trimmed by 0 bases and J by 6 bases, leaving 9 bases between them. The CDR3 DNA reads as TGTGCCAGCAGCTTGGAGGCAGTGAATGGCTACACCTTC. Translation gives CASSLEAVNGYTF.

The rearrangement uses TRBV30 and TRBJ2-1; D gene ambiguous. The CDR3 consists of 15 residues. The germline V gene encodes CDR1 GTSNPN and CDR2 SVGIG (reference sequence). Deletions cut 2 bases from V and 5 bases from J, with 16 bases between. CDR3 loop: CAWSPTTNRDNEQFF. DNA of the CDR3: TGTGCCTGGAGTCCCACCACCAACAGAGACAATGAGCAGTTCTTC.

The gene calls are TRBV6-5 and TRBJ2-5; D may be TRBD2 (5 bases). V lost 5 bases to trimming and J lost 5 bases, with 12 bases between them. Germline assignment: CDR1 MNHEY and CDR2 SVGAGI. This CDR3 contains 13 residues. CDR3 DNA sequence: TGTGCCAGCAGTCCCGAGGGAGAGGAGACCCAGTACTTC. Protein sequence: CASSPEGEETQYF.